These T cell receptor beta chains were read from a single sample in a study of beta chain features in type 1 diabetes. Method: immunoSEQ multiplex PCR; TCRdb's copy keeps in-frame clones and lacks some. This sample has 150,000 to 200,000 clones; about 8.1% occur once, and the top ten carry under 0.65%. Sample: central memory CD4+ T cells from blood. These receptors were obtained from a woman aged 18-35 years with type 1 diabetes. Both conserved end residues are part of each CDR3. D genes are given only for firm matches.

j_call	v_call	d_call	cdr3_length	cdr3_aa
TRBJ2-7	TRBV7-2	TRBD1	18	CASSLTGQGVSYTYEQYF
TRBJ2-6	TRBV19	-	15	CASSIIVSGANVLTF
TRBJ1-4	TRBV6-5	-	15	CASSYGRGLNEKLFF
TRBJ2-3	TRBV20-1	-	10	CSDHKDTQYF
TRBJ2-7	TRBV28	TRBD2	16	CASSPPRGRSAYEQYF
TRBJ2-3	TRBV7-3	TRBD2	16	CASSQSGSASTDTQYF
TRBJ1-5	TRBV7-2	-	15	CASSPFQGGNQPQHF
TRBJ2-5	TRBV30	TRBD2	12	CALAGGGQTQYF
TRBJ2-7	TRBV14	TRBD2	14	CASSLGGGAYEQYF
TRBJ2-4	TRBV2	-	14	CASSGRVAKNIQYF
TRBJ2-1	TRBV5-4	-	15	CASRPGTDTYNEQFF
TRBJ1-4	TRBV23-1	-	16	CASSHGLYTPNEKLFF
TRBJ2-1	TRBV19	-	16	CASSIDAGRGVNEQFF
TRBJ1-5	TRBV7-9	TRBD1	16	CASSTNRGLSNQPQHF
TRBJ2-3	TRBV2	-	14	CATKDGSLADTQYF
TRBJ2-7	TRBV4-3	TRBD2	18	CASSQELAGGPSAYEQYF
TRBJ1-4	TRBV7-8	-	14	CASSPTGTNEKLFF
TRBJ1-2	TRBV7-2	-	13	CASSGQSVYGYTF
TRBJ2-2	TRBV11-2	-	14	CASTSSDRTGELFF
TRBJ1-2	TRBV10-3	-	14	CAISESAGNYGYTF
TRBJ2-2	TRBV11-2	TRBD2	16	CASSLRASGNTGELFF
TRBJ2-3	TRBV28	TRBD2	14	CASSPRGAGDTQYF
TRBJ2-6	TRBV7-9	-	17	CASSFPTNGSGANVLTF
TRBJ2-3	TRBV9	-	12	CASSVARDTQYF